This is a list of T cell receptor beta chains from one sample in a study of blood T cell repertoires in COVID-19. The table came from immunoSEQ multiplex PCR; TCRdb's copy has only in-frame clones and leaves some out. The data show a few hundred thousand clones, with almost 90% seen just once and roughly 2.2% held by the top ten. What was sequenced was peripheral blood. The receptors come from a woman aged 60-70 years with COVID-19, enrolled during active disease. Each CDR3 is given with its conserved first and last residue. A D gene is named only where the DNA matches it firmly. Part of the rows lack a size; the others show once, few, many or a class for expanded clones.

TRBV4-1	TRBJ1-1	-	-	TGCGCCAGCAGCCAGATTGGACTGAGTGAAGCTTTCTTT	CASSQIGLSEAFF
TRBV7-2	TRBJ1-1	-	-	TGTGCCAGCAGCTTAGCGTCCGGGGACACTGAAGCTTTCTTT	CASSLASGDTEAFF
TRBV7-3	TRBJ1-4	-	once	TGTGCCAGCAGTTCAGGAACGACGGTATTTGAAAAACTGTTTTTT	CASSSGTTVFEKLFF
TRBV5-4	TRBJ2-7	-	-	TGTGCCAGCAGCCTCGCGGCAGGGAAAGACGAGCAGTACTTC	CASSLAAGKDEQYF
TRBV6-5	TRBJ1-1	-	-	TGTGCCAGCTTCGGGGTAGGGACTGAAGCTTTCTTT	CASFGVGTEAFF
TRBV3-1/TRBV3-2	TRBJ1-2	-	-	TGTGCCAGCAGCCAAGATCTCGCGAGGAACTATGGCTACACCTTC	CASSQDLARNYGYTF
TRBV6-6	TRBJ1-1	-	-	TGTGCCAGCAGTTACCGAACAGGGAACACTGAAGCTTTCTTT	CASSYRTGNTEAFF
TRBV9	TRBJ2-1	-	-	TGTGCCAGCAGCGCCCGGGGGGCGGGGGTCTACAATGAGCAGTTCTTC	CASSARGAGVYNEQFF
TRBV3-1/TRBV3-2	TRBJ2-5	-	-	TGTGCCAGCAGCCAAGACCCTCTAAAGGGGGTGGAGACCCAGTACTTC	CASSQDPLKGVETQYF
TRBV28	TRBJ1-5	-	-	TGTGCCAGCAAAGGAGGGGTAAGCAATCAGCCCCAGCATTTT	CASKGGVSNQPQHF
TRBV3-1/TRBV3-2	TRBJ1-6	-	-	TGTGCCAGCAGCCCACAGGTGAATTCACCCCTCCACTTT	CASSPQVNSPLHF
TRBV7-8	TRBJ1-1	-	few	TGTGCCAGCAGCTTAGCGTCTAGGGGTGGCACTGAAGCTTTCTTT	CASSLASRGGTEAFF
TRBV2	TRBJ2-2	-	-	TGTGCCAGCAGTGGAGAGGCGGTGAACACCGGGGAGCTGTTTTTT	CASSGEAVNTGELFF
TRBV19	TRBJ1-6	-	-	TGTGCCAGTAGTATCCGGGGAGTTGGCTCCTATAATTCACCCCTCCACTTT	CASSIRGVGSYNSPLHF
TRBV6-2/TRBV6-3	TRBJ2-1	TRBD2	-	TGTGCCAGCAGTTTAGCGGGGGGGCCTGGGAATGAGCAGTTCTTC	CASSLAGGPGNEQFF
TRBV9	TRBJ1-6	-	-	TGTGCCAGCAGTCCTAACCCGAATTCACCCCTCCACTTT	CASSPNPNSPLHF
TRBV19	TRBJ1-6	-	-	TGTGCCAGTAGTGGGGCCAATTCACCCCTCCACTTT	CASSGANSPLHF
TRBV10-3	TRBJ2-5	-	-	TGTGCCATCAGTGAGTCGGTACGGTCCGGGGAGACCCAGTACTTC	CAISESVRSGETQYF
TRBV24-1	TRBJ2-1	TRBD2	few	TGTGCCACCAGTGACCCGGGACTAGCGGACAATGAGCAGTTCTTC	CATSDPGLADNEQFF
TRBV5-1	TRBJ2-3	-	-	TGCGCCAGCAGCTCGGACAACCCGGGAGCAGATACGCAGTATTTT	CASSSDNPGADTQYF
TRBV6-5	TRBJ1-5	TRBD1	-	TGTGCCAGCAGCGCCGGGACAGGGGTTCAGCCCCAGCATTTT	CASSAGTGVQPQHF
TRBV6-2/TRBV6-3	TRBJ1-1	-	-	TGTGCCAGCAGCCCAACGCGGGACACTGAAGCTTTCTTT	CASSPTRDTEAFF
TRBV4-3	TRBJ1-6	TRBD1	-	TGCGCCAGCAGCCCAGACAGGGGGAATAATTCACCCCTCCACTTT	CASSPDRGNNSPLHF
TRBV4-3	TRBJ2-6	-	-	TGCGCCAGCAGCCAAGACAGCTCTGGGGCCAACGTCCTGACTTTC	CASSQDSSGANVLTF
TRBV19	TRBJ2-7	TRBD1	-	TGTGCCAGTAGTTCACAGGGGGTTGGCTACGAGCAGTACTTC	CASSSQGVGYEQYF
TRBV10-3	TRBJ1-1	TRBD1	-	TGTGCCATCAGTCGACAGGGTAGGGACACTGAAGCTTTCTTT	CAISRQGRDTEAFF
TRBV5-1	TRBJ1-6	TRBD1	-	TGCGCCAGCAGCATGGGGGGCGGACAGGGAAATTCACCCCTCCACTTT	CASSMGGGQGNSPLHF
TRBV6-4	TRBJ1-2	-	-	TGTGCCAGCTACACGTCACGGGACTATGGCTACACCTTC	CASYTSRDYGYTF
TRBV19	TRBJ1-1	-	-	TGTGCCAGTAGTGACAGCCTGAACACTGAAGCTTTCTTT	CASSDSLNTEAFF
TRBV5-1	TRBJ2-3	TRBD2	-	TGCGCCAGCGTTGAAAAAGCGGGGGGGCCAACAGATACGCAGTATTTT	CASVEKAGGPTDTQYF
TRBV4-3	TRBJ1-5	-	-	TGCGCCAGCAGCCAAGGGCACCATAGCAATCAGCCCCAGCATTTT	CASSQGHHSNQPQHF
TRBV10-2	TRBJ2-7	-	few	TGCGCCAGCAGTGAATCCTGGGGGCCCTACGAGCAGTACTTC	CASSESWGPYEQYF
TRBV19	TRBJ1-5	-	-	TGTGCCAGTAATCAGGGAAACAATCAGCCCCAGCATTTT	CASNQGNNQPQHF
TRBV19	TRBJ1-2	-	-	TGTGCCACAAGGAGGCGCGGGACGGAACGTAACTATGGCTACACCTTC	CATRRRGTERNYGYTF
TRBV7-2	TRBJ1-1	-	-	TGTGCCAGCAGCTTAGGGCATGCGGGGGGCACTGAAGCTTTCTTT	CASSLGHAGGTEAFF
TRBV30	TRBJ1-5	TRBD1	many	TGTGCCTGGGACAGGGGCCTTGGTCGGTATAGCAATCAGCCCCAGCATTTT	CAWDRGLGRYSNQPQHF
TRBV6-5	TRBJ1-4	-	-	TGTGCCAGCAGGCGACAGCGAGAACTCAATGAAAAACTGTTTTTT	CASRRQRELNEKLFF
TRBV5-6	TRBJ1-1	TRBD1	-	TGTGCCAGCAGCTTGCGACAGGGGATGAACACTGAAGCTTTCTTT	CASSLRQGMNTEAFF
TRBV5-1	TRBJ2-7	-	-	TGCGCCAGCAGCTTGGGGGACTTCTCCTACGAGCAGTACTTC	CASSLGDFSYEQYF
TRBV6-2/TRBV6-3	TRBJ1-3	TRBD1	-	TGTGCCAGCAGCCGACAGGGGAACACCATATATTTT	CASSRQGNTIYF
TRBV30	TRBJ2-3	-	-	TGTGCCTGGAGTAGGGCAGGGAAAGATACGCAGTATTTT	CAWSRAGKDTQYF
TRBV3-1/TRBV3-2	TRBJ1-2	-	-	TGTGCCAGCAGCCGGGGGGGGCGAAGGTCCTATGGCTACACCTTC	CASSRGGRRSYGYTF
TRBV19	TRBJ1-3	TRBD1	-	TGTGCCAGTGGGACAGGGCCCTCTGGAAACACCATATATTTT	CASGTGPSGNTIYF